These T cell receptor beta chains were read from a single sample in a study of shared clonotypes between healthy human individuals. This table comes from immunoSEQ multiplex PCR, and its TCRdb copy is limited to in-frame clones, with some not included. In the table there are some 1 million clones, roughly 80% of which are singletons. Source material: memory CD4+ T cells sorted from blood. The receptors originated from a young man in good health. Each CDR3 is given without its conserved first and last residue.

j_gene: TRBJ2-1
v_gene: TRBV7-7
CDR3aa: ASSSGRGDEQF

j_gene: TRBJ2-1
v_gene: TRBV5-1
CDR3aa: ASSLTASSYNEQF

j_gene: TRBJ2-1
v_gene: TRBV7-3
CDR3aa: ASSLGDRGYNEQF

j_gene: TRBJ1-1
v_gene: TRBV4-3
CDR3aa: ASSQEQGMGAF

j_gene: TRBJ2-6
v_gene: TRBV5-4
CDR3aa: ASSNRSGANVLT

j_gene: TRBJ1-2
v_gene: TRBV2
CDR3aa: ASSVRDGYT

j_gene: TRBJ1-1
v_gene: TRBV6-1
CDR3aa: ASSPRGNTEAF

j_gene: TRBJ2-5
v_gene: TRBV7-3
CDR3aa: ASSSGLAGKETQY

j_gene: TRBJ2-3
v_gene: TRBV27
CDR3aa: ASSLELAGGADTQY

j_gene: TRBJ2-1
v_gene: TRBV28
CDR3aa: ASSLGRGGRYNEQF

j_gene: TRBJ2-1
v_gene: TRBV10-3
CDR3aa: AISAAGGPGSYNEQF

j_gene: TRBJ2-5
v_gene: TRBV30
CDR3aa: AWSLKGGPETQY

j_gene: TRBJ1-3
v_gene: TRBV10-1
CDR3aa: ASSERGSGNTIY

j_gene: TRBJ2-6
v_gene: TRBV7-2
CDR3aa: ASSSTGGGANVLT

j_gene: TRBJ2-5
v_gene: TRBV7-9
CDR3aa: ASSTESGPQETQY

j_gene: TRBJ2-1
v_gene: TRBV5-4
CDR3aa: ASSPQGLPTNEQF

j_gene: TRBJ2-7
v_gene: TRBV12-2
CDR3aa: ASRHCQWGNDEQY

j_gene: TRBJ2-1
v_gene: TRBV9
CDR3aa: ASSASGSSYNEQF

j_gene: TRBJ1-1
v_gene: TRBV29-1
CDR3aa: STGQGSTEAF

j_gene: TRBJ2-1
v_gene: TRBV7-3
CDR3aa: ASSFAGGEQF

j_gene: TRBJ1-6
v_gene: TRBV28
CDR3aa: ASSSNSYSPLH

j_gene: TRBJ1-5
v_gene: TRBV30
CDR3aa: AWSNGGNQPQH

j_gene: TRBJ2-5
v_gene: TRBV9
CDR3aa: ASSVATGAAETQY

j_gene: TRBJ2-5
v_gene: TRBV6-5
CDR3aa: ASRMIAGLQETQY

j_gene: TRBJ2-3
v_gene: TRBV7-9
CDR3aa: ASSLGTRDTDTQY

j_gene: TRBJ2-5
v_gene: TRBV5-1
CDR3aa: ASSFVGQETQY

j_gene: TRBJ1-3
v_gene: TRBV7-6
CDR3aa: ASSPQGSSGNTIY

j_gene: TRBJ1-2
v_gene: TRBV5-6
CDR3aa: ASSPQRSEGYT

j_gene: TRBJ2-1
v_gene: TRBV10-2
CDR3aa: ASSEWVAGEV

j_gene: TRBJ1-6
v_gene: TRBV10-3
CDR3aa: AIANRTGGNSPLH

j_gene: TRBJ2-2
v_gene: TRBV7-9
CDR3aa: ASSPSNTGELF

j_gene: TRBJ2-5
v_gene: TRBV7-3
CDR3aa: ASSFDRDKTQY

j_gene: TRBJ2-1
v_gene: TRBV10-1
CDR3aa: ASSASRSSYNEQF

j_gene: TRBJ1-2
v_gene: TRBV7-2
CDR3aa: ASSPRGVPYGYT

j_gene: TRBJ2-1
v_gene: TRBV10-1
CDR3aa: ASSATGLAGNEQF

j_gene: TRBJ2-7
v_gene: TRBV5-1
CDR3aa: ASSLGGSSYEQY

j_gene: TRBJ1-5
v_gene: TRBV18
CDR3aa: ASSLGTFGMSNQPQH

j_gene: TRBJ2-7
v_gene: TRBV5-1
CDR3aa: ASSLGGTSGTYEQY

j_gene: TRBJ2-5
v_gene: TRBV5-6
CDR3aa: ASSFSPRKSGTQY

j_gene: TRBJ1-6
v_gene: TRBV5-1
CDR3aa: ASSLEGPLH

j_gene: TRBJ2-7
v_gene: TRBV27
CDR3aa: ASSFQRPSSYEQY

j_gene: TRBJ1-5
v_gene: TRBV6-5
CDR3aa: ASGDAFDRAPQH

j_gene: TRBJ2-3
v_gene: TRBV5-1
CDR3aa: ASSFNRVEDTQY

j_gene: TRBJ1-5
v_gene: TRBV2
CDR3aa: ASSGVGLGNQPQH

j_gene: TRBJ1-2
v_gene: TRBV4-3
CDR3aa: ASSQDAGSNYGYT

j_gene: TRBJ2-7
v_gene: TRBV27
CDR3aa: ASSQPRTGKEQY

j_gene: TRBJ2-1
v_gene: TRBV5-1
CDR3aa: ASSPLNIGNSYNEQF

j_gene: TRBJ2-2
v_gene: TRBV7-2
CDR3aa: ASSPELAGGRKNTGELF

j_gene: TRBJ1-6
v_gene: TRBV11-2
CDR3aa: ASSPRGTGDSPLH

j_gene: TRBJ2-5
v_gene: TRBV5-6
CDR3aa: ASSLGGVQETQY

j_gene: TRBJ2-3
v_gene: TRBV19
CDR3aa: ASSIDPGQTFWATQY

j_gene: TRBJ1-1
v_gene: TRBV5-1
CDR3aa: ASSRLGGEATEAF